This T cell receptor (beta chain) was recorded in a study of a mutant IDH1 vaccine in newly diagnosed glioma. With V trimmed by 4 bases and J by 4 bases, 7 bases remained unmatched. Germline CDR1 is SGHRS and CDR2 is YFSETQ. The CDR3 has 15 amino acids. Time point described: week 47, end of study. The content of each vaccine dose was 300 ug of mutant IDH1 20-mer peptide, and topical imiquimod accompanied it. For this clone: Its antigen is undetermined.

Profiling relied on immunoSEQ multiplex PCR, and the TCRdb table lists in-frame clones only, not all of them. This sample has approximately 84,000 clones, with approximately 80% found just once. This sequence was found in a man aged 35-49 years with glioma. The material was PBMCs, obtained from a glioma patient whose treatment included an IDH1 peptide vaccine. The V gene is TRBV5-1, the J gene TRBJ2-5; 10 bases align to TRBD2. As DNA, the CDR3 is TGCGCCAGCAGCCCTAAAACTAGCGGGGTAGAGACCCAGTACTTC. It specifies CASSPKTSGVETQYF.